This is a list of T cell receptor beta chains from one sample in a study of blood T cell repertoires in COVID-19. Produced via immunoSEQ multiplex PCR; TCRdb's table is partial and in-frame only. The sample records 75,000 or so clones, approximately 91% being singletons. Sequencing was performed on peripheral blood. These TCRs come from a man between 65 and 85 years old with acute or convalescent COVID-19. The CDR3 runs from the conserved cysteine through the conserved F or W. A D gene is named only where the DNA matches it firmly. Rows give clone size only sometimes, using once, few, many, or a class for an expanded clone.

V: TRBV27
size: NA
D: NA
J: TRBJ1-6
DNA: TGTGCCAGCAGTACTCTGGGGGGCTATAATTCACCCCTCCACTTT
CDR3: CASSTLGGYNSPLHF

V: TRBV5-1
size: NA
D: TRBD1
J: TRBJ1-4
DNA: TGCGCCAGCAGCTCCGGGACAGCGTATGAAAAACTGTTTTTT
CDR3: CASSSGTAYEKLFF

V: TRBV2
size: NA
D: TRBD1
J: TRBJ1-5
DNA: TGTGCCAGCAGTGGAGGGACAGCGAATCAGCCCCAGCATTTT
CDR3: CASSGGTANQPQHF

V: TRBV9
size: NA
D: TRBD2
J: TRBJ2-7
DNA: TGTGCCAGCAGCGTAGGTATTAGCGGGACGTACTACGAGCAGTACTTC
CDR3: CASSVGISGTYYEQYF

V: TRBV5-1
size: once
D: NA
J: TRBJ1-1
DNA: TGCGCCAGCAGCTTGGGCCAGGTCGGTGGTGGCACTGAAGCTTTCTTT
CDR3: CASSLGQVGGGTEAFF

V: TRBV7-3
size: NA
D: TRBD2
J: TRBJ2-1
DNA: TGTGCCAGCAGCTTAGGTACGGGGGGGCCTCGTGAGCAGTTCTTC
CDR3: CASSLGTGGPREQFF

V: TRBV27
size: NA
D: TRBD2
J: TRBJ2-1
DNA: TGTGCCAGAAGGGGGAGGCGGACTAGCTTCTACAATGAGCAGTTCTTC
CDR3: CARRGRRTSFYNEQFF

V: TRBV28
size: NA
D: TRBD1
J: TRBJ2-3
DNA: TGTGCCAGCAGTCCCCAAAGCCTCGGGACAGGACACCAAGATACGCAGTATTTT
CDR3: CASSPQSLGTGHQDTQYF

V: TRBV2
size: NA
D: TRBD1
J: TRBJ1-2
DNA: TGTGCCAGCAGACGGGACAGGGTAAAACACTATGGCTACACCTTC
CDR3: CASRRDRVKHYGYTF

V: TRBV5-1
size: NA
D: TRBD1
J: TRBJ2-7
DNA: TGCGCCAGCAGCCTGGGACAGTGGGACGAGCAGTACTTC
CDR3: CASSLGQWDEQYF

V: TRBV24-1
size: NA
D: NA
J: TRBJ2-5
DNA: TGTGCCACCAGTGACAGCATTGGACATAGTGAACGGGAGACCCAGTACTTC
CDR3: CATSDSIGHSERETQYF

V: TRBV5-4
size: NA
D: NA
J: TRBJ2-7
DNA: TGTGCCAGCAGCCTGGGGAGCGGAGGCTCCTACGAGCAGTACTTC
CDR3: CASSLGSGGSYEQYF

V: TRBV27
size: NA
D: NA
J: TRBJ1-3
DNA: TGTGCCAGCAGTTTTAGAAGCTCTGGAAACACCATATATTTT
CDR3: CASSFRSSGNTIYF

V: TRBV6-5
size: once
D: TRBD1
J: TRBJ1-4
DNA: TGTGCCAGCAGTTTAAGACAGGGGGCTGAAAAACTGTTTTTT
CDR3: CASSLRQGAEKLFF

V: TRBV9
size: few
D: TRBD2
J: TRBJ2-2
DNA: TGTGCCAGCAGCGGGGGACTAGAGTGGAACGGGGAGCTGTTTTTT
CDR3: CASSGGLEWNGELFF

V: TRBV2
size: NA
D: TRBD1
J: TRBJ1-6
DNA: TGTGCCAGCAGTGAACTGGGACAGGGGGTTTCACCCCTCCACTTT
CDR3: CASSELGQGVSPLHF

V: TRBV27
size: NA
D: TRBD2
J: TRBJ2-7
DNA: TGTGCCAGCAGTTGGACTAGCGGGAGTAGAGACGAGCAGTACTTC
CDR3: CASSWTSGSRDEQYF

V: TRBV4-3
size: NA
D: NA
J: TRBJ2-1
DNA: TGCGCCAGCAGCCAAGATCTAGGAATTAGTGAGCAGTTCTTC
CDR3: CASSQDLGISEQFF

V: TRBV20-1
size: NA
D: NA
J: TRBJ2-5
DNA: TGCAGTGCTACATCTAGGGGGACCCAGTACTTC
CDR3: CSATSRGTQYF

V: TRBV30
size: NA
D: NA
J: TRBJ2-4
DNA: TGTGCCTTTCTAGCCAAAAACATTCAGTACTTC
CDR3: CAFLAKNIQYF

V: TRBV7-9
size: once
D: NA
J: TRBJ2-2
DNA: TGTGCCAGCAGACAAGCTCTTACAGGGCCCGGGGAGCTGTTTTTT
CDR3: CASRQALTGPGELFF

V: TRBV6-2/TRBV6-3
size: NA
D: NA
J: TRBJ2-1
DNA: TGTGCCAGCAGCCCGACAGGAATCAATGAGCAGTTCTTC
CDR3: CASSPTGINEQFF

V: TRBV5-8
size: NA
D: TRBD1
J: TRBJ2-7
DNA: TGTGCCAGCAGCTTCAGGGGGAGCGCCTACGAGCAGTACTTC
CDR3: CASSFRGSAYEQYF

V: TRBV6-5
size: few
D: NA
J: TRBJ1-3
DNA: TGTGCCAGCAGTTATCAGCCCCCAGGGACTGGAAACACCATATATTTT
CDR3: CASSYQPPGTGNTIYF

V: TRBV19
size: NA
D: NA
J: TRBJ1-2
DNA: TGTGCCAGTAGGCCCAGGGGCCCACGAGACTATGGCTACACCTTC
CDR3: CASRPRGPRDYGYTF

V: TRBV7-2
size: NA
D: TRBD2
J: TRBJ2-7
DNA: TGTGCCAGCAGCTTAAGGGCGGGAGGGCCCTACGAGCAGTACTTC
CDR3: CASSLRAGGPYEQYF

V: TRBV7-2
size: NA
D: TRBD2
J: TRBJ2-2
DNA: TGTGCCAGCGGACTAGCGGGGGGAAACACCGGGGAGCTGTTTTTT
CDR3: CASGLAGGNTGELFF

V: TRBV7-9
size: once
D: TRBD1
J: TRBJ2-1
DNA: TGTGCCAGCAGCCTTGGGACAGGGCCGCAGTTCTTC
CDR3: CASSLGTGPQFF

V: TRBV5-1
size: NA
D: NA
J: TRBJ2-3
DNA: TGCGCCAGCAGCTTGGACAGGCACACAGATACGCAGTATTTT
CDR3: CASSLDRHTDTQYF

V: TRBV18
size: NA
D: NA
J: TRBJ1-1
DNA: TGTGCCAGCTCACCCGGACAGTCCCCTTCGGCTGAAGCTTTCTTT
CDR3: CASSPGQSPSAEAFF

V: TRBV6-2/TRBV6-3
size: NA
D: TRBD1
J: TRBJ2-6
DNA: TGTGCCAGCAGTTACCTCAGGGGGCGTCCCAACTCTGGGGCCAACGTCCTGACTTTC
CDR3: CASSYLRGRPNSGANVLTF

V: TRBV6-6
size: NA
D: TRBD2
J: TRBJ2-5
DNA: TGTGCCAGCACGATGAAGCGGGGAGGGGAGACCCAGTACTTC
CDR3: CASTMKRGGETQYF

V: TRBV5-1
size: once
D: TRBD2
J: TRBJ2-5
DNA: TGCGCCAGCGCCGGAGCGGGGACCGCAAAAGAGACCCAGTACTTC
CDR3: CASAGAGTAKETQYF

V: TRBV9
size: NA
D: TRBD2
J: TRBJ2-3
DNA: TGTGCCAGCAGCCCCCGGGGCCGGGAGGGCCCCACGCAGTATTTT
CDR3: CASSPRGREGPTQYF

V: TRBV19
size: NA
D: NA
J: TRBJ1-5
DNA: TGTGCCAGTAGTATGGCGGGTCTCGGAGGGTCACAGCCCCAGCATTTT
CDR3: CASSMAGLGGSQPQHF

V: TRBV4-1
size: once
D: TRBD2
J: TRBJ2-7
DNA: TGCGCCAGCAGCCCGAGACTAGCGGGAGACCAGAAGCGGATGTTGTACGAGCAGTACTTC
CDR3: CASSPRLAGDQKRMLYEQYF

V: TRBV6-2/TRBV6-3
size: NA
D: TRBD1
J: TRBJ1-1
DNA: TGTGCCAGCAGTTACGGCCGAGGACAGGGGAACACTGAAGCTTTCTTT
CDR3: CASSYGRGQGNTEAFF

V: TRBV6-5
size: once
D: NA
J: TRBJ1-5
DNA: TGTGCCAGCAGTTCTGGGGGGGGCCGTCAGCCCCAGCATTTT
CDR3: CASSSGGGRQPQHF

V: TRBV7-9
size: NA
D: NA
J: TRBJ1-2
DNA: TGTGCCAGCAGCTTACAGGGAAACTATGGCTACACCTTC
CDR3: CASSLQGNYGYTF

V: TRBV7-9
size: NA
D: NA
J: TRBJ1-1
DNA: TGTGCCAGCAGCTTCTGGGGAGATAACACTGAAGCTTTCTTT
CDR3: CASSFWGDNTEAFF

V: TRBV19
size: NA
D: NA
J: TRBJ2-2
DNA: TGTGCCAGTAGTACCACATTACTAGCCGGGGAGCTGTTTTTT
CDR3: CASSTTLLAGELFF

V: TRBV7-2
size: NA
D: NA
J: TRBJ2-7
DNA: TGTGCCAGCAGCTTAGTTGGATTTGGGGCCTCCTCTTTCGAGCAGTACTTC
CDR3: CASSLVGFGASSFEQYF

V: TRBV14
size: NA
D: NA
J: TRBJ1-1
DNA: TGTGCCAGCAGTTTCCGGGCCTCTACCTCCGGAGGAGCTTTCTTT
CDR3: CASSFRASTSGGAFF

V: TRBV2
size: NA
D: TRBD2
J: TRBJ2-3
DNA: TGTGCCAGCAGAAGGACTAGCGGGAAAGGCACAGATACGCAGTATTTT
CDR3: CASRRTSGKGTDTQYF

V: TRBV5-1
size: NA
D: NA
J: TRBJ2-2
DNA: TGCGCCAGCAGTTCTACAGGGTTCACCGGGGAGCTGTTTTTT
CDR3: CASSSTGFTGELFF

V: TRBV27
size: NA
D: TRBD2
J: TRBJ2-7
DNA: TGTGCCAGCAGATCTTGGGGACTAGCGGATAGCTCCTACGAGCAGTACTTC
CDR3: CASRSWGLADSSYEQYF

V: TRBV19
size: once
D: NA
J: TRBJ1-5
DNA: TGTGCCAGTAGTATGTCTTCGTATAGCAATCAGCCCCAGCATTTT
CDR3: CASSMSSYSNQPQHF

V: TRBV7-9
size: NA
D: TRBD2
J: TRBJ2-3
DNA: TGTGCCAGCAGCTGGCCCCGAACTAGCGGGAACACAGATACGCAGTATTTT
CDR3: CASSWPRTSGNTDTQYF

V: TRBV2
size: NA
D: NA
J: TRBJ1-2
DNA: TGTGCCAGCAGTCCCCTCCGGCCGGGTGGCTACACCTTC
CDR3: CASSPLRPGGYTF

V: TRBV5-6
size: NA
D: TRBD1
J: TRBJ1-6
DNA: TGTGCCAGCAAATGGGGACAGGGGAATAATTCACCCCTCCACTTT
CDR3: CASKWGQGNNSPLHF

V: TRBV5-1
size: NA
D: NA
J: TRBJ2-3
DNA: TGCGCCAGCAGCCCCGGACAGACTAGCAGATCAGATACGCAGTATTTT
CDR3: CASSPGQTSRSDTQYF

V: TRBV18
size: once
D: NA
J: TRBJ1-4
DNA: TGTGCCAGCTCACCACGCGCAACTAATGAAAAACTGTTTTTT
CDR3: CASSPRATNEKLFF

V: TRBV27
size: NA
D: NA
J: TRBJ2-1
DNA: TGTGCCAGCAGTTTTTTCAGGATGACCCTCTACAATGAGCAGTTCTTC
CDR3: CASSFFRMTLYNEQFF

V: TRBV10-3
size: NA
D: TRBD1
J: TRBJ2-2
DNA: TGTGCCATCAGAGGGACAGGGGACACCGGGGAGCTGTTTTTT
CDR3: CAIRGTGDTGELFF

V: TRBV19
size: NA
D: NA
J: TRBJ2-6
DNA: TGTGCCAGTAGGCAGGGCTCTGGGGCCAACGTCCTGACTTTC
CDR3: CASRQGSGANVLTF

V: TRBV6-5
size: NA
D: NA
J: TRBJ2-2
DNA: TGTGCCAGGATTGGGGCGAAGGACACCGGGGAGCTGTTTTTT
CDR3: CARIGAKDTGELFF

V: TRBV27
size: once
D: NA
J: TRBJ1-5
DNA: TGTGCCAGCAGGCCTCTGGGCTGGGGCGATCAGCCCCAGCATTTT
CDR3: CASRPLGWGDQPQHF